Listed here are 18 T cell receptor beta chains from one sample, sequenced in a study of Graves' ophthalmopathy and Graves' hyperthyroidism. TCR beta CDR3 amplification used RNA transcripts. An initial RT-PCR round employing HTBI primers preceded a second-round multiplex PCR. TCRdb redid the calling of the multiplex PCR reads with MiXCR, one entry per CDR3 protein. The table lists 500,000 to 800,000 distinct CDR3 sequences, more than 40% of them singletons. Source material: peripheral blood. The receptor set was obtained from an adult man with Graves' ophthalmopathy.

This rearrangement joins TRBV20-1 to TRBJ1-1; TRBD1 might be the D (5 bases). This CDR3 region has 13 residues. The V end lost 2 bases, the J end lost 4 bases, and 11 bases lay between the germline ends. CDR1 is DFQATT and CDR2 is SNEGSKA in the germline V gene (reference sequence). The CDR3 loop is CSARQTGGTEAFF. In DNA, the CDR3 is TGCAGTGCTAGACAAACGGGGGGCACTGAAGCTTTCTTT.

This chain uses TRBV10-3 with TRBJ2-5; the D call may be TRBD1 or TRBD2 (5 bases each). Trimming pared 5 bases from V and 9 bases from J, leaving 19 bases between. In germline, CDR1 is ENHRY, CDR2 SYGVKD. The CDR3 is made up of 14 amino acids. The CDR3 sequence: CAISSRDGRRAQYF. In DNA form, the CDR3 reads TGTGCCATCAGTTCAAGGGACGGCCGACGGGCCCAGTACTTC.

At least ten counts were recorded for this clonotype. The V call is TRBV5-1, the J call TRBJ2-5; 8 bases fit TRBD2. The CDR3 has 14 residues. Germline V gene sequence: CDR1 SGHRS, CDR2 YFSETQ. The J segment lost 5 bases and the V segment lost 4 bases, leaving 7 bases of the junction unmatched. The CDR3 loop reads CASSAQRERETQYF. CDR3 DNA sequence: TGCGCCAGCAGCGCCCAGCGGGAGCGGGAGACCCAGTACTTC.

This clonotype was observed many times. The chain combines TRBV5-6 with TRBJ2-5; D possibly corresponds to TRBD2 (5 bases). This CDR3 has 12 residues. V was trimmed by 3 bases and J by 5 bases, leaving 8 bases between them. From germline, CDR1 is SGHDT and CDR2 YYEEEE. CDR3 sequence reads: CASSYTGETQYF. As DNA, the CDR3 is TGTGCCAGCAGCTACACGGGGGAGACCCAGTACTTC.

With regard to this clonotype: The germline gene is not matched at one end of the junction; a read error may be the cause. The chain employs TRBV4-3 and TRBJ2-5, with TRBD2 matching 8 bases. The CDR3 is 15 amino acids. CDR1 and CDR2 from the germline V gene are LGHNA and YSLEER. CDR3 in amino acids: CASSRGLAGSGTRYF. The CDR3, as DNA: TGCGCCAGCAGCCGAGGTCTAGCGGGCTCGGGGACCCGGTACTTC.

The CDR3 loop reads CASKPRREGYEQYF. CDR3 coding DNA: TGTGCCAGCAAACCACGGAGGGAGGGTTACGAGCAGTACTTC. V is TRBV10-3 and J is TRBJ2-7; TRBD2 matches at 7 bases. The CDR3 contains 14 residues. V lost 10 bases to trimming and J lost 4 bases; unmatched junction nucleotides: 13. Germline CDR1 ENHRY, CDR2 SYGVKD.

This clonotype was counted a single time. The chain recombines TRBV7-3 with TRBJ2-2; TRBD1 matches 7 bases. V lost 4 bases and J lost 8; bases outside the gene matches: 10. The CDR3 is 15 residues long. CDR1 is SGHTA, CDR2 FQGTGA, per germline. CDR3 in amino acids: CASSSEEGGEGELFF. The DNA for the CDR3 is TGTGCCAGCAGCTCCGAGGAAGGGGGCGAAGGGGAGCTGTTTTTT.

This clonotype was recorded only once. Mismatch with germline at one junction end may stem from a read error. The CDR3 protein is CAWGKGSGANVLTF. Written as DNA, the CDR3 is TGTGCCTGGGGGAAGGGATCCGGGGCCAACGTCCTGACTTTC. J is TRBJ2-6 and V is TRBV29-1; either TRBD1 or TRBD2 may supply D (5 bases each). CDR1 and CDR2 from the germline V gene are SQVTM and ANQGSEA. This CDR3 has 14 residues.

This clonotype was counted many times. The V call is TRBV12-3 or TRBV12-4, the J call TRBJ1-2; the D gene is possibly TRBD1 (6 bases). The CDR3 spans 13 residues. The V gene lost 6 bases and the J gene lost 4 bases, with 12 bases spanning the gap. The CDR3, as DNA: TGTGCCAGCAGGTCCCGGGACACCTATGGCTACACCTTC. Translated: CASRSRDTYGYTF.

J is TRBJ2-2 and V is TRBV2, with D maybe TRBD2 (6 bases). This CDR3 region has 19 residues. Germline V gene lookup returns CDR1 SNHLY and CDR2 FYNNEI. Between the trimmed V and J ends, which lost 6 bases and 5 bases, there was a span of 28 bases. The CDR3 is CASRDKPYLAEAGTGELFF. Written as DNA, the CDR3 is TGTGCCAGCAGAGACAAGCCCTACTTAGCGGAGGCGGGGACCGGGGAGCTGTTTTTT.

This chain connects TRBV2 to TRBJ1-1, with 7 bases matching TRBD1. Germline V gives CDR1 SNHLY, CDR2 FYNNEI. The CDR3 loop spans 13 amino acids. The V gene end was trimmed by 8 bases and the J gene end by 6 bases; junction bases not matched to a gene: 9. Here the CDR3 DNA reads TGTGCCAGCGCGGACAGGATCATTTCTGAAGCTTTCTTT. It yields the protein CASADRIISEAFF.

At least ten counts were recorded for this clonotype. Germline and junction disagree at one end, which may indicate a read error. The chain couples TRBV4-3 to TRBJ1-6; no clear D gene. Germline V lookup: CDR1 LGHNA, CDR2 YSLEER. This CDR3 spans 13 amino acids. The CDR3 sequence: CASSQVGNSPLHF. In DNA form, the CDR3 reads TGTGCCAGCAGCCAAGTGGGGAATTCACCCCTCCACTTT.

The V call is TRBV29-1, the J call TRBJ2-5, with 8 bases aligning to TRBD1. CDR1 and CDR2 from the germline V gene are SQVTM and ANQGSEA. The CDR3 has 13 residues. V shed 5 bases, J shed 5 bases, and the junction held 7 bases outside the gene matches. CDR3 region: CSVPWDRRETQYF. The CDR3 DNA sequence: TGCAGCGTTCCGTGGGACAGGCGGGAGACCCAGTACTTC.

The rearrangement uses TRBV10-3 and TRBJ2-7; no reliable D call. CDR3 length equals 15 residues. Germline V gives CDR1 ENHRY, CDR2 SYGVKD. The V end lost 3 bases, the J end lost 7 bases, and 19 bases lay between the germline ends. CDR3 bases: TGTGCCATCAGTGATAATGGGCCTGATGTGGGGGAGCAGTACTTC. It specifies CAISDNGPDVGEQYF.

CDR3 amino acids: CAISGTADYEQYF. The CDR3 DNA reads as TGTGCCATCAGTGGGACAGCGGACTACGAGCAGTACTTC. The chain is built from TRBV10-3 and TRBJ2-7; TRBD1 might be the D (6 bases). Trimming shortened V by 4 bases and J by 3 bases, and 10 bases separated the two germline ends. The germline V gene has CDR1 ENHRY and CDR2 SYGVKD. The CDR3 loop spans 13 amino acids.

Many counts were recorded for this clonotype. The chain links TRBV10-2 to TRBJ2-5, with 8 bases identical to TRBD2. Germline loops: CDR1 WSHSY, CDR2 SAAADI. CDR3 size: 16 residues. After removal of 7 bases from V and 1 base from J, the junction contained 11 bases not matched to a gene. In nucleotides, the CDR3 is TGCGCCAGCACCCCGCGTGTAGCGGGACGCCAAGAGACCCAGTACTTC. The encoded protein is CASTPRVAGRQETQYF.

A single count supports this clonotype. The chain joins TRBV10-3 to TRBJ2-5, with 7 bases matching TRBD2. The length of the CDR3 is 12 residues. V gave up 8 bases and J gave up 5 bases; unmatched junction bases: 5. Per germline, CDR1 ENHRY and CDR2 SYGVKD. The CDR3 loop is CAIRLARETQYF. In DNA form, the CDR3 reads TGTGCCATCCGACTAGCACGTGAGACCCAGTACTTC.

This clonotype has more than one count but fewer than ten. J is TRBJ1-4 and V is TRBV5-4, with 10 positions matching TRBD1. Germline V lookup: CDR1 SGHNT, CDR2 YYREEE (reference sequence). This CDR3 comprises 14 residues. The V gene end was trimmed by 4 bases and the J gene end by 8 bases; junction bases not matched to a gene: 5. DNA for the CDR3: TGTGCCAGCAGCACGACAGGGGGCGGCGAAAAACTGTTTTTT. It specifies CASSTTGGGEKLFF.